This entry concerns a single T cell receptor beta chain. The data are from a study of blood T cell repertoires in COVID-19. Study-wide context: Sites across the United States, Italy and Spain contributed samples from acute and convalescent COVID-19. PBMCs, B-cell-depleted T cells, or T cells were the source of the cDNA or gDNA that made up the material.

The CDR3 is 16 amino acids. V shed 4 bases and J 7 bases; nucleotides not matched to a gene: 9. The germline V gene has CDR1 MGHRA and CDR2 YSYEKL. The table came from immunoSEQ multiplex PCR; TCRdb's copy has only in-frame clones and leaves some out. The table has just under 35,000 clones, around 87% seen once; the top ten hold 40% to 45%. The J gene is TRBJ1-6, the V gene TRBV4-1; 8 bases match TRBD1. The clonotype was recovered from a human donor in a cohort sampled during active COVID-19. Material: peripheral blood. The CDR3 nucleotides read TGCGCCAGCAGCCGTTACGGGACAGGAGCAAATTCACCCCTCCACTTT. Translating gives CASSRYGTGANSPLHF.